This TCR beta chain was obtained from a study of cytomegalovirus exposure and HLA in healthy donors (dated by TCRdb to 2016 to 2017). As for the study more broadly: An earlier analysis of approximately 640 of the donors reported 250 to 300 Gb of sequence data and approximately 110 million unique TCR beta sequences from approximately 180 million T cells. An earlier analysis of roughly 580 of the donors used high-throughput TCR beta sequencing to judge whether each TCR beta V gene segment behaved as functional or pseudogenic. Donor age, sex, ethnicity and CMV serostatus were collected together with the repertoire data. A later analysis re-analyzed previously published TCR beta repertoires from roughly 600 donors and added high-resolution HLA genotyping to study TCR occurrence patterns. In addition to the first cohort of 650 to 800 subjects, a separate validation cohort of some 120 different subjects was used. Four or five DR-DQ haplotypes were handled as single units for association and clustering because linkage in the cohort was strong. The genetic ancestry cluster associated with self-reported Caucasian donors included over 65% of the roughly 410 genotyped donors. All discovery cohort repertoires had been generated using a single sequencing platform. The later analysis used no new phenotypic data to find candidate immune exposures, relying instead on TCR beta sequences and their occurrence across donors. Among 398 genotyped donors of the cohort, an average of about 240,000 unique TCR beta nucleotide sequences were sequenced per donor, roughly 18% of them non-productive. An early release that covered fewer than 800 HLA-typed donors contained approximately 300 gigabases of sequencing data and roughly 84 million unique TCR sequences. HLA typing included class I and class II loci at four-digit resolution. High-throughput TCR immunosequencing, statistical association of individual TCRs with disease status, and machine learning were combined to predict cytomegalovirus infection status. Genome-wide SNP genotypes for about 55% of the roughly 670 donors were used in a later genetic analysis, which treated that subset as a discovery cohort. The study used immunosequencing to profile the T cell repertoires of approximately 630 subjects and linked those repertoires to cytomegalovirus serostatus. The number of typed donors differed by locus: about 620-630 for A, B, C, DRB1 and DQB1; 500 to 550 for DQA1; about 600 for DPA1; and around 450 for DPB1. The aim of the study was to test whether cataloging public T cell receptors could identify signatures of past pathogen exposure. Study-wide conclusions, independent of this receptor: Across donors, most TCR sequences were observed very rarely, whereas some public TCRs were present in many individuals. A later analysis found that most CMV-associated TCR beta chains appeared HLA-restricted, with HLA associations seemingly driven largely by CMV exposure. According to a later analysis, TCR association rates differed among HLA loci, with DRB1 alleles showing the most associated TCRs and HLA-C alleles showing the fewest. Some IMGT-functional V segments, including TRBV6-2 and TRBV6-3, could not be distinguished by the 87-base-pair reads and were therefore excluded. A few of the identified cytomegalovirus-associated TCR beta chains were confirmed in vitro to be specific for cytomegalovirus antigens. Only TCR beta chains were sequenced in this cohort, and the absence of alpha or paired-chain data limited detectable features. The study gave a list of about 160 TCR beta chains associated with cytomegalovirus. In both the original and validation cohorts, the classifier was reported to diagnose cytomegalovirus status with high specificity and sensitivity. HLA typing was unavailable for some donors at each locus, so association tests used only the typed subset. When HLA alleles, especially DR and DQ, strongly co-occurred, TCR associations were difficult to assign to individual alleles. According to a later genetic analysis, donors in an Asian-associated ancestry cluster had fewer N-insertions in productive TCRs than the approximately 670-donor mean. In an earlier analysis of some 640 of the donors, most TCR beta V segments were observed in productive rearrangements about 87% or about 30% of the time, broadly matching IMGT annotations. The presence/absence analyses assumed that sequencing depth was roughly uniform across donors, and that assumption may not be true. A later analysis found that HLA-associated TCR beta chains were more clonally expanded and had lower generation probabilities than equally common non-associated chains. According to a later analysis, parvovirus B19, influenza, CMV and Epstein-Barr virus appeared linked to several top co-occurrence clusters. A later analysis associated about 18,000 TCR beta sequences with specific HLA alleles at a false discovery rate of 0.05. In a later genetic analysis, a missense DCLRE1C variant was associated with V-gene and J-gene trimming of TCR beta chains, and the association was replicated in an independent cohort. According to the authors, the approach could potentially be generalized to other disease states and immunological phenotypes. A further reported finding was that TCR beta sequences accurately predicted the HLA-A and HLA-B alleles for most subjects in the first cohort. Correlated functional status among segregating V segments might reflect linkage disequilibrium, but an unknown experimental factor could not be ruled out. Because counts were too low, more than 15 rarely observed V segments, including chromosome 9 orphons, were left out of the earlier analysis of a few hundred of the donors. The only immune exposure information available for the cohort was CMV serostatus. A group of highly shared sequence variants was considered likely to be a technical artifact of the sequencing pipeline.

The cohort was made up of around 720 healthy bone marrow donors. Cohort members were all nominally healthy when sampled, although unrecorded immune exposures were likely present. The donor was CMV seronegative and was included in the group of approximately 350 seronegative cohort members. A peripheral blood sample was provided by each donor, and peripheral blood mononuclear cells were used for TCR beta sequencing. Genomic DNA extraction from the blood cell samples was performed with the Qiagen DNeasy Blood Extraction Kit. The method was the immunoSEQ multiplex PCR assay. For the multiplex PCR, a mixture combining 60 forward primers for TCR Vbeta segments and 13 reverse primers for TCR Jbeta segments was used. The CDR3 region of rearranged TCR beta genes was amplified from genomic DNA by a multiplex PCR assay. The amplified TCR beta libraries were sequenced on the Illumina HiSeq System as 87-base-pair reads. Per the source publication's procedure: A later analysis tallied roughly 78 million unique TCR beta chains across the 700 or so repertoires, and about 12 million of those chains were shared by two or more donors. Raw reads were error-corrected and collapsed into unique sequences with a nearest-neighbor algorithm that merged closely related sequences to remove PCR and sequencing errors. CDR3 sequences were aligned to IMGT reference sequences to assign V, D and J gene segments. For a sequence to be retained, a match of at least six nucleotides to both a V gene segment and a J gene segment was required. Rearrangements were classified as productive when the CDR3 lacked stop codons and remained in frame with V and J, and all other rearrangements were classified as non-productive. Following IMGT convention, CDR3 was defined as the stretch from the second conserved V-encoded cysteine to the conserved J-encoded phenylalanine. The earlier analysis of about 620 of the donors excluded sequences that lacked an unambiguous match to a single V gene segment. An earlier analysis of around 600 of the donors classified V segments as functional when productive rearrangements were above 56.7% and as segregating when the standard deviation between donors was above 5%. A statistical classification framework was developed to diagnose cytomegalovirus status using the catalog of TCR beta chain sequences. In a later analysis, V and J genes were assigned by comparing TCR nucleotide sequences against IMGT/GENE-DB human TR gene sequences. A later analysis assigned CDR3 sequences and most-parsimonious VDJ recombination scenarios with the TCRdist pipeline. In a later analysis, every TCR beta chain was defined by the combination of its CDR3 amino acid sequence and its V-gene family, and reads without a unique V-gene family were dropped. To address suspected cross-contamination and a sequencing artifact, a later analysis removed 592 highly shared, low-generation-probability nucleotide sequences. For each public chain, a later analysis derived a clonal expansion index from normalized ranks of inferred template counts within each repertoire. A later analysis computed generation probabilities with a VDJ recombination model fitted to out-of-frame rearrangements, and checked the results against IGoR. In a later analysis, TCR-TCR, TCR-HLA and TCR-CMV co-occurrence was scored with hypergeometric tests, and a repertoire-size bias correction was applied to TCR pairs. False discovery rates were estimated in a later analysis by permuting HLA or CMV assignments 20 times. A later analysis grouped co-occurring TCRs with DBSCAN, adding TCRdist sequence similarity when clustering within HLA-allele-positive subsets. Repertoires with fewer than 30,000 or more than 120,000 public chains, plus five repertoires with anomalous nucleotide sharing, were excluded from co-occurrence clustering. Held by TCRdb, this immuneACCESS table contains in-frame sequences only and omits some clones. Under half of the omission traces to an unresolved V gene where checked; the cause of the rest is unknown. V, J and clone size were drawn from that table, and D and trimming were deduced from the DNA. The sample table records about 230,000 clones; more than 70% of these occur just once. Approximately 0.49% of the sample rests with the top ten.

For this clone: No antigen is known for it. No quality values exist for individual bases; no much larger clone is one base distant.

As encoded in the germline V gene, CDR1 is MNHEY while CDR2 is SVGAGI. The CDR3 measures 13 amino acids from cysteine to phenylalanine. The CDR3 DNA has 39 bases and is translated from base 1. The specimen was PBMCs. The source is a boy younger than 18 in good health and CMV-seronegative. Recombination joined TRBV6-5 with TRBJ2-5; 9 bases in the junction line up with TRBD2. Near its end, the DNA agrees better with TRBJ2-7, so the J call may be wrong. CDR3 region: CASFSGSAYEQYF. The nucleotide sequence is given as TGTGCCAGCTTTAGCGGGAGCGCCTACGAGCAGTACTTC.